Included here is one T cell receptor (beta chain) sequence, with context. J gave up 7 bases and V 6 bases, and 8 bases lay outside the gene matches. CDR1 is MNHEY and CDR2 is SVGAGI in the germline V gene. This CDR3 comprises 13 residues. The data derive from a study of cytomegalovirus exposure and HLA in healthy donors. With 60 Vbeta and 13 Jbeta primers, the PCR was carried out. Measured with immunoSEQ multiplex PCR; TCRdb has only the in-frame clones, and not every one. The sample is made up of about 160,000 clones, and the top ten hold around 1.5% of it. Sequencing used PBMCs. The chain combines TRBV6-5 with TRBJ2-7; 8 bases align to TRBD1. The TCR was taken from a woman between 50 and 59 years old in good health and CMV-seronegative. The CDR3 sequence is CASSTGTGTEQYF. For the CDR3, the DNA is TGTGCCAGCAGCACCGGGACAGGAACTGAGCAGTACTTC.